The present TCR beta chain was sequenced within a study of STAT5B mutations in CD4+ large granular lymphocyte leukemia. Broader study findings: Patient CD4-sorted repertoires looked more clonal than healthy CD4+ repertoires, even without putative leukemic clones. Main leukemic clonotypes were patient-specific, but more than 20% appeared at low frequency elsewhere.

This table comes from immunoSEQ multiplex PCR, and its TCRdb copy is limited to in-frame clones, with some not included. This table has around 30,000 clones, approximately 75% appearing once. Remarks on this clone: Its matching antigen is unknown.

The CDR3 is made up of 15 amino acids. The clonotype originates from a human donor in good health. The chain has TRBV1 and TRBJ2-5; the table assigns TRBD2, which was not confirmed against the DNA. TRBV1 is described as a pseudogene. Sequencing was done on a sample of CD4+ T cells from blood buffy coats. The CDR3 reads CTSSQDRTSVETQYF. DNA for the CDR3: TGCACCAGCAGCCAAGATAGGACTAGCGTTGAGACCCAGTACTTC.